This T cell receptor beta chain is drawn from a study of T cells after yellow fever vaccination. TCRdb independently ran MiXCR on the 5' RACE reads; one entry per CDR3 protein. The sample lists 100,000 to 150,000 distinct CDR3 sequences; about 8.8% were seen once. This clonotype was observed at least ten times. Trimming removed 0 bases from V and 3 bases from J, with 5 bases in between. The CDR3 contains 14 residues. Germline V gives CDR1 MNHEY, CDR2 SVGEGT. This sequence joins TRBV6-2 or TRBV6-3 and TRBJ2-2; D may be TRBD2 (5 bases). The source of this sequence is a man between 18 and 35 years old who received the YFV17D yellow fever vaccine. The sequencing used CD8+ T cells sorted from PBMCs, collected on the day of the yellow fever booster vaccination. The CDR3 protein is CASSYSSDTGELFF. As DNA, the CDR3 is TGTGCCAGCAGTTACTCTAGCGACACCGGGGAGCTGTTTTTT.